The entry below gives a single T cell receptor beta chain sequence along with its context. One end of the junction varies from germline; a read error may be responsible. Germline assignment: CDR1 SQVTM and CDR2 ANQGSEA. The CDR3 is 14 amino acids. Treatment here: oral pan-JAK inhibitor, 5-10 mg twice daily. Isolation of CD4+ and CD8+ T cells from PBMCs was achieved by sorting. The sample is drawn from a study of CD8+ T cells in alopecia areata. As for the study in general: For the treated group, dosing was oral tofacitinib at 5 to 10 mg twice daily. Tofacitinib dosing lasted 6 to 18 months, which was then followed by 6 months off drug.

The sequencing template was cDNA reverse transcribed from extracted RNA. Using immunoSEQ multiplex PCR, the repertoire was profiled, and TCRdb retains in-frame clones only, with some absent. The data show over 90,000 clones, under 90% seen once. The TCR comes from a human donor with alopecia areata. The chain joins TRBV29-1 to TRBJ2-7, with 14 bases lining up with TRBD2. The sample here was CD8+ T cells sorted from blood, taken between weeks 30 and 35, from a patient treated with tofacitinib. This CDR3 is CSVEGTSGSVEQYF. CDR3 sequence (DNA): TGCAGCGTCGAAGGGACTAGCGGGAGTGTCGAGCAGTACTTC.